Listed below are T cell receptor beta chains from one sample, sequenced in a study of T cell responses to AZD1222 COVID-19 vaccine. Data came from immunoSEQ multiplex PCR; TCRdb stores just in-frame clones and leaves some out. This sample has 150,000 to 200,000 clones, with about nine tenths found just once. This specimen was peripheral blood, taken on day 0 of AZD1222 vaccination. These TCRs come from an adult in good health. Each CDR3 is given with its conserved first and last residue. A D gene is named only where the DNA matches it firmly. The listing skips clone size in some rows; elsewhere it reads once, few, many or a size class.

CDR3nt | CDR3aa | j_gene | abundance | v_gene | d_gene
TGTGCCAGCAGTAAACAGGGGATGAACACTGAAGCTTTCTTT | CASSKQGMNTEAFF | TRBJ1-1 | once | TRBV2 | TRBD1
TGTGCCAGCAGGCCGACTAGCGGTTTTACCTACGAGCAGTACTTC | CASRPTSGFTYEQYF | TRBJ2-7 | - | TRBV28 | TRBD2
TGCGCCAGCAGCTCGAACGGACAGCCGAATCAGCCCCAGCATTTT | CASSSNGQPNQPQHF | TRBJ1-5 | - | TRBV5-1 | -
TGTGCCAGTAGTAGGGGAGCAACGACAGATACGCAGTATTTT | CASSRGATTDTQYF | TRBJ2-3 | - | TRBV19 | -
TGTGCCAGCAGTGAATTAGCGGGCGCGAACACCGGGGAGCTGTTTTTT | CASSELAGANTGELFF | TRBJ2-2 | - | TRBV2 | TRBD2
TGCGCCAGCAGCTTGGCGTTCGGCGAGCAGTACTTC | CASSLAFGEQYF | TRBJ2-7 | - | TRBV5-1 | -
TGTGCCAGCAGCGGGGGAGTTCCTCATAGGAGCACTGAAGCTTTCTTT | CASSGGVPHRSTEAFF | TRBJ1-1 | - | TRBV21-1 | -
TGTGCCAGTACTTACTCCAGGACGGCTAATCAGCCCCAGCATTTT | CASTYSRTANQPQHF | TRBJ1-5 | - | TRBV19 | -
TGTGCCTGGAGTCCGCCCATGGACAGGGCTCAGCCCCAGCATTTT | CAWSPPMDRAQPQHF | TRBJ1-5 | - | TRBV30 | TRBD1
TGTGCCAGCAGTGATCGGGGACAGCCCATACACTATGGCTACACCTTC | CASSDRGQPIHYGYTF | TRBJ1-2 | - | TRBV25-1 | TRBD1
TGTGCCAGCAGTTACGATTGGGGGAGCTCCTACAATGAGCAGTTCTTC | CASSYDWGSSYNEQFF | TRBJ2-1 | - | TRBV6-5 | -
TGTGCCAGCATAGGGAGGGACACAGATACGCAGTATTTT | CASIGRDTDTQYF | TRBJ2-3 | - | TRBV2 | TRBD2
TGTGCCAGTAGTGCCCGGACAGGGACCAATTCACCCCTCCACTTT | CASSARTGTNSPLHF | TRBJ1-6 | - | TRBV19 | TRBD1
TGTGCCAGCAGTTTTACTAGCGGAACAGCAGATACGCAGTATTTT | CASSFTSGTADTQYF | TRBJ2-3 | - | TRBV27 | TRBD2
TGTGCCAGCAGCCTCCATGTGCTAGCGGGAGGGCCTGGGGCCAACGTCCTGACTTTC | CASSLHVLAGGPGANVLTF | TRBJ2-6 | - | TRBV7-3 | TRBD2
TGTGCCAGCTCCCTAGTGGAGACTCAGCCCCAGCATTTT | CASSLVETQPQHF | TRBJ1-5 | - | TRBV18 | -
TGTGCCAGCAGCCCTAGCGGGAGTTACGAGCAGTACTTC | CASSPSGSYEQYF | TRBJ2-7 | - | TRBV11-2 | TRBD2
TGTGCCAGCAGCGAACTAGCGGGGGGACGGGAGACCCAGTACTTC | CASSELAGGRETQYF | TRBJ2-5 | - | TRBV9 | TRBD2
TGTGCCAGCAGTTACGTCGTAATCGCCTCGAGCTCCTACAATGAGCAGTTCTTC | CASSYVVIASSSYNEQFF | TRBJ2-1 | once | TRBV6-2/TRBV6-3 | -
TGTGCCAGCAGCCAAATGAGGGGGAGAATGGGTACTGAAGCTTTCTTT | CASSQMRGRMGTEAFF | TRBJ1-1 | - | TRBV3-1/TRBV3-2 | -
TGTGCCAGCAGTCTGAGTTACACCGGGGAGCTGTTTTTT | CASSLSYTGELFF | TRBJ2-2 | - | TRBV6-4 | -
TGTGCCAGCGCAGACACCTCCTACGAGCAGTACTTC | CASADTSYEQYF | TRBJ2-7 | - | TRBV6-5 | -
TGTGCCAGCAGCGTAGGACTAGCGGGGGCCCTGGACGGACGGTGGAATGAGCAGTTCTTC | CASSVGLAGALDGRWNEQFF | TRBJ2-1 | few | TRBV9 | TRBD2
TGTGCCAGCGGGGGGGCAGGCAATCAGCCCCAGCATTTT | CASGGAGNQPQHF | TRBJ1-5 | few | TRBV6-5 | -
TGTGCCAGCAGCGCACAGGGCAACGAGCAGTACTTC | CASSAQGNEQYF | TRBJ2-7 | - | TRBV2 | -
TGTGCCAGCAGTTTATTCCCTTTTTCCTACAATGAGCAGTTCTTC | CASSLFPFSYNEQFF | TRBJ2-1 | - | TRBV27 | -
TGTGCCAGCAGTTGGGGACAGGTTAATGAAAAACTGTTTTTT | CASSWGQVNEKLFF | TRBJ1-4 | few | TRBV27 | TRBD1
TGCAGTGCAACACAGGGGAATGGCTACACCTTC | CSATQGNGYTF | TRBJ1-2 | - | TRBV20-1 | TRBD1
TGTGCCAGCAGAAGGACGGATAATTCACCCCTCCACTTT | CASRRTDNSPLHF | TRBJ1-6 | - | TRBV6-6 | -
TGTGCCAGCAGTGAAGCGGGACTAGCGGACTACGAGCAGTACTTC | CASSEAGLADYEQYF | TRBJ2-7 | - | TRBV25-1 | TRBD2
TGTGCCACGGCCAGGACTAGCGGGAGGGCCGGGGGAGATACGCAGTATTTT | CATARTSGRAGGDTQYF | TRBJ2-3 | - | TRBV24-1 | TRBD2
TGTGCCAGCACCCTCTATAGCGGGAGGGCCGGGGGCACAGATACGCAGTATTTT | CASTLYSGRAGGTDTQYF | TRBJ2-3 | - | TRBV2 | TRBD2
TGCGCCAGCACCCCAACTAGCGGGAGCTCCTACAATGAGCAGTTCTTC | CASTPTSGSSYNEQFF | TRBJ2-1 | - | TRBV5-1 | TRBD2
TGTGCCAGCAGCCAAGGTTTGGGCAGGTCCTACGAGCAGTACTTC | CASSQGLGRSYEQYF | TRBJ2-7 | - | TRBV14 | -
TGTGCCAGCAGTTTCTCTTCTGGACGGCGGGAACTGTTTTTT | CASSFSSGRRELFF | TRBJ1-4 | - | TRBV28 | -
TGCGCCAGCAGCTTGGGGCGGGGTAATTCACCCCTCCACTTT | CASSLGRGNSPLHF | TRBJ1-6 | - | TRBV5-1 | -
TGTGCCAGTAGTTCCGGATCTAGCGGTAGCTCCTACAATGAGCAGTTCTTC | CASSSGSSGSSYNEQFF | TRBJ2-1 | - | TRBV19 | TRBD2
TGTGCCAGCAATGCCCCCGGTACCGGCTATGGCTACACCTTC | CASNAPGTGYGYTF | TRBJ1-2 | - | TRBV5-5 | -
TGTGCCAGCAGCCAAGATATGAGGAATGAGCAGTTCTTC | CASSQDMRNEQFF | TRBJ2-1 | few | TRBV4-2 | -
TGTGCCAGCAGTTCCCGGAGGCAGGGGCAGAACACCGGGGAGCTGTTTTTT | CASSSRRQGQNTGELFF | TRBJ2-2 | - | TRBV27 | -
TGCGCCAGCAGCCAAGACCCCCCCAGCGGGATAGCGACGGAGACCCAGTACTTC | CASSQDPPSGIATETQYF | TRBJ2-5 | - | TRBV4-1 | TRBD2
TGTGCCAGCAGTTCGCGACAGGATCCCCGCTACGAGCAGTACTTC | CASSSRQDPRYEQYF | TRBJ2-7 | few | TRBV6-5 | -
TGTGCCAGCAGTTCCCCTAGTCCGGGACAGGCGACTAGCACAGATACGCAGTATTTT | CASSSPSPGQATSTDTQYF | TRBJ2-3 | - | TRBV28 | TRBD1
TGTGCCAGCAGCTTAGTGGCAGGGGGTCATTTTAATTCACCCCTCCACTTT | CASSLVAGGHFNSPLHF | TRBJ1-6 | - | TRBV7-2 | TRBD1
TGTGCCAGCTATCCCGGGCCCTATGGCTACACCTTC | CASYPGPYGYTF | TRBJ1-2 | - | TRBV30 | -
TGTGCCAGCAGACCTTGGGCCGGGACCTACGAGCAGTACTTC | CASRPWAGTYEQYF | TRBJ2-7 | - | TRBV28 | -
TGTGCCAGCAGTTTCCCGGGACTCGGCAATGAGCAGTTCTTC | CASSFPGLGNEQFF | TRBJ2-1 | - | TRBV27 | -